This T cell receptor (beta chain) was recorded in a study of blood T cells in healthy people across ages. Notes on the study in general: Shifts in expanded clonotypes may have been confounded by donor CMV status, which was unknown. Calculation of diversity from one million T cells yielded estimates considered to be underestimates.

PCR was performed a second time for about 7 to 11 cycles using a sample-barcoded 5' primer and a J-beta primer mix. TCRdb independently ran MiXCR on the 5' RACE reads; one entry per CDR3 protein. The sample includes around 1,700,000 distinct CDR3 sequences, 28% of them seen just once. There are 14 residues in the CDR3. Per germline, CDR1 DFQATT and CDR2 SNEGSKA (reference sequence). A word on this clonotype: Its antigen is still unknown. Possible read error: a much larger clone is one base away.

The chain employs TRBV20-1 and TRBJ2-3, with D possibly being TRBD1 (6 bases). The TCR comes from a woman aged 30 to 39 in good health. The sequenced sample was blood. In nucleotides, the CDR3 is TGCAGTGCTCCAGGGACCCCCGCGACAGGTACGCAGTATTTT. This encodes CSAPGTPATGTQYF.